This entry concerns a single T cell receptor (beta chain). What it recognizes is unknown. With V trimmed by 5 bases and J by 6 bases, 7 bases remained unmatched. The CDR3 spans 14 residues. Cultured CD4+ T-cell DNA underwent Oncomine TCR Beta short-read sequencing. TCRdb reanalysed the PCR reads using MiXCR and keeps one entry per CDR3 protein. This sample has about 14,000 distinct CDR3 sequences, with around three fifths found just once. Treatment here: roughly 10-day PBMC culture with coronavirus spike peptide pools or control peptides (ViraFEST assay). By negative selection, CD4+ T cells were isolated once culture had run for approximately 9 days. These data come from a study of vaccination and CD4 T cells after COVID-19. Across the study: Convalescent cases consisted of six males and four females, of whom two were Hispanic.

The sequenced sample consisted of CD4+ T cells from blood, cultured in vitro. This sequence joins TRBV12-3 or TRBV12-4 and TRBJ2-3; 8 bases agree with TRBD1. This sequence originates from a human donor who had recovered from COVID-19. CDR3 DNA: TGTGCCAGCAGTCTCACAGGGGACAGGGATACGCAGTATTTT. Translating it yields CASSLTGDRDTQYF.